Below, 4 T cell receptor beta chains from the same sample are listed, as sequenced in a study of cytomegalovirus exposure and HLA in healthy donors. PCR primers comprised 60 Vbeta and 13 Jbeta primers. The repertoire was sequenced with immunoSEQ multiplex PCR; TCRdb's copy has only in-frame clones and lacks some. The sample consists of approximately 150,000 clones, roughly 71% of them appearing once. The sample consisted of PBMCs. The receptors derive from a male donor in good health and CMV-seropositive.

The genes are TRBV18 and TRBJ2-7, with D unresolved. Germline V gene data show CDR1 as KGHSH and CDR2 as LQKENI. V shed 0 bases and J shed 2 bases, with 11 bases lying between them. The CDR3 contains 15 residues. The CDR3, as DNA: TGTGCCAGCTCACCACCGGCGGCTTCCACCTACGAGCAGTACTTC. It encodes CASSPPAASTYEQYF.

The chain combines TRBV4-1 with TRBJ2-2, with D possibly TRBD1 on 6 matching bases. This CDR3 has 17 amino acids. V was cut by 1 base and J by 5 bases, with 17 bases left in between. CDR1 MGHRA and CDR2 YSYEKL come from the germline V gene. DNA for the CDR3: TGCGCCAGCAGCCAAGTCCCCCCTGGAAGGGGGACCGGGGAGCTGTTTTTT. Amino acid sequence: CASSQVPPGRGTGELFF.

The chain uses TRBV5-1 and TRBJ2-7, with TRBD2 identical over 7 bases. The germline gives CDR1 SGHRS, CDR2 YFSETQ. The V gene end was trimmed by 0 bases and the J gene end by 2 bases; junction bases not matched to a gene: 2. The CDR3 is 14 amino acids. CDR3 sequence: CASSLDSGAYEQYF. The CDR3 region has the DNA TGCGCCAGCAGCTTGGACAGCGGGGCCTACGAGCAGTACTTC.

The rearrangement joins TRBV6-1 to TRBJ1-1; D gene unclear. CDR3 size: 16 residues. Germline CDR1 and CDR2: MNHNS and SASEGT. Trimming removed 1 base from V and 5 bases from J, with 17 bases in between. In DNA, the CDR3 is TGTGCCAGCAGTGAAGAAGAGGGAATCGGTGGGACTGAAGCTTTCTTT. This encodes CASSEEEGIGGTEAFF.